Given below is one T cell receptor (beta chain) in context. Its antigen is unidentified. The data were obtained in a study of T cell responses to AZD1222 COVID-19 vaccine. Study-wide results and limits: Unmutated regions of variants are reportedly targeted by nearly half of spike-specific TCRs.

CDR1 and CDR2 from the germline V gene are SGHNT and YENEEA. CDR3 length: 13 residues. The V and J ends lost 4 bases and 3 bases, in that order; junction bases with no gene match: 1. Some clones are missing from TCRdb's copy, which holds only in-frame ones; the method was immunoSEQ multiplex PCR. This table has some 140,000 clones, over 85% appearing once. The V call is TRBV11-3, the J call TRBJ2-5; 8 bases align to TRBD2. This specimen consisted of peripheral blood, obtained on day 0 of AZD1222 vaccination. The clonotype originates from an adult in good health. DNA of the CDR3: TGTGCCAGCAGCTCGGGACTAGAAGAGACCCAGTACTTC. Amino acid sequence: CASSSGLEETQYF.